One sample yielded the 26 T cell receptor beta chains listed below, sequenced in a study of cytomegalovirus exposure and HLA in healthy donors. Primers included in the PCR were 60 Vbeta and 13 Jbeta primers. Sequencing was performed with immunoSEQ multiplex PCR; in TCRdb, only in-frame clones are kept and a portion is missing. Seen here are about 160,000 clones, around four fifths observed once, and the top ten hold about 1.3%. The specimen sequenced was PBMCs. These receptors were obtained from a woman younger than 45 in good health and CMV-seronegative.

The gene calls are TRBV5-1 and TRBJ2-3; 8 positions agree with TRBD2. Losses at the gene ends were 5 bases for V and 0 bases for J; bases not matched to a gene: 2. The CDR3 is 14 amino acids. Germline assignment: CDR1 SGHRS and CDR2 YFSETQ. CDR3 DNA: TGCGCCAGCAGGGTAGCGGGGAGCACAGATACGCAGTATTTT. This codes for CASRVAGSTDTQYF.

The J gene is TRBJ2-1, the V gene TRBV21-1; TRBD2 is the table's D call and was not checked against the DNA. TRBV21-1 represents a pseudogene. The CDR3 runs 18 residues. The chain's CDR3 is CASSKEKDLGSTYNEQFF. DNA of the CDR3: TGTGCCAGCAGCAAAGAGAAGGATTTGGGGAGCACATACAATGAGCAGTTCTTC.

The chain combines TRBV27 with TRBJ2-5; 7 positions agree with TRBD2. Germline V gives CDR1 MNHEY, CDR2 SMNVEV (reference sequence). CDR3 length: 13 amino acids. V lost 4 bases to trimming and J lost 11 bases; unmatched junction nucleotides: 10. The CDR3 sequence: CASSSSWAGEQYF. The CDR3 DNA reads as TGTGCCAGCAGTTCCTCTTGGGCGGGGGAGCAGTACTTC.

The CDR3 is CASSLGQGSSYEQYF. For the CDR3, the DNA is TGTGCCAGCAGCTTGGGGCAGGGAAGCTCCTACGAGCAGTACTTC. This chain connects TRBV7-8 to TRBJ2-7; perhaps TRBD1 as D (5 bases). Germline V gene lookup returns CDR1 SGHVS and CDR2 FQNEAQ. Deletions cut 3 bases from V and 0 bases from J, with 12 bases between. This CDR3 is 15 amino acids long.

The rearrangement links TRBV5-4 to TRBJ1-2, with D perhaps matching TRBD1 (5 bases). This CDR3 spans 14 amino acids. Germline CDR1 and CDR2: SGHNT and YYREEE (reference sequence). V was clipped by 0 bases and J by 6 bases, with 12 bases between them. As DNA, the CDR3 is TGTGCCAGCAGCTTGGGGACAATCCTTGATGGCTACACCTTC. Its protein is CASSLGTILDGYTF.

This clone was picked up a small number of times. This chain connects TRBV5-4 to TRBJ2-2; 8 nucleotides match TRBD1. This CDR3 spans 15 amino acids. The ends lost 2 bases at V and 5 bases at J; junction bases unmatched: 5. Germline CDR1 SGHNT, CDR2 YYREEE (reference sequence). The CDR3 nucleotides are TGTGCCAGCAGCTTTGACAGGGGATCGACCGGGGAGCTGTTTTTT. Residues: CASSFDRGSTGELFF.

The CDR3 DNA follows: TGTGCCCACAGAGGAGGGTTTACACTTACTAATGAAGCTTTCTTT. Protein sequence: CAHRGGFTLTNEAFF. This chain connects TRBV19 to TRBJ1-1; no clear D gene. The CDR3 runs 15 residues. V was cut by 11 bases and J by 7 bases, with 26 bases left in between. In germline, CDR1 is LNHDA, CDR2 SQIVND (reference sequence). Filled out from reference TRBV19 and TRBJ1-1, the complete variable domain reads DGGITQSPKYLFRKEGQNVTLSCEQNLNHDAMYWYRQDPGQGLRLIYYSQIVNDFQKGDIAEGYSVSREKKESFPLTVTSAQKNPTAFYLCAHRGGFTLTNEAFFGQGTRLTVV.

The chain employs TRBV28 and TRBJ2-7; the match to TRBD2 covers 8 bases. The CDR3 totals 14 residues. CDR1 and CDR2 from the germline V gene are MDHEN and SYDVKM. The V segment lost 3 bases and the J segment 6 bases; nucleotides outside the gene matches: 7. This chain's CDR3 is CASSLGLGIGEQYF. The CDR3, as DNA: TGTGCCAGCAGTTTGGGACTAGGCATTGGCGAGCAGTACTTC.

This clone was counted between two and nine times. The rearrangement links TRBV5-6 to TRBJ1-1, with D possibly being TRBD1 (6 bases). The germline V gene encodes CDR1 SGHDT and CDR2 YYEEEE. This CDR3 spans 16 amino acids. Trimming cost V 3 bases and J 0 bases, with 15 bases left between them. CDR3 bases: TGTGCCAGCAGCTATCCCACAGGGCAAATGAACACTGAAGCTTTCTTT. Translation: CASSYPTGQMNTEAFF.

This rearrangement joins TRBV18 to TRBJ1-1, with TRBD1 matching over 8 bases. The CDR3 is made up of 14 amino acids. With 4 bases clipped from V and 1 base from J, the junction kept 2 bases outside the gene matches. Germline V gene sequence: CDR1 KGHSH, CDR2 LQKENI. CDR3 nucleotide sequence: TGTGCCAGCTCACGACAGGGGAAGAACACTGAAGCTTTCTTT. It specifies CASSRQGKNTEAFF.

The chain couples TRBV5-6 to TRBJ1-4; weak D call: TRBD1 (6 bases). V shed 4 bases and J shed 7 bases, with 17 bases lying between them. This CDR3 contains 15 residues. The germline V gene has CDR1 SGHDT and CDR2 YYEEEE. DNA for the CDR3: TGTGCCAGCAGCACGGGGGGCCCGCCGGGTGAAAAACTGTTTTTT. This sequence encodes CASSTGGPPGEKLFF.

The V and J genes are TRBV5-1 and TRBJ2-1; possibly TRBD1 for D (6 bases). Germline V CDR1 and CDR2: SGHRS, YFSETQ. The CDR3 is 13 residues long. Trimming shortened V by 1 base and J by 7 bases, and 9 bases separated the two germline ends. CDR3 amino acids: CASSLSQGNEQFF. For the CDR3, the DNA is TGCGCCAGCAGCTTGTCCCAGGGGAATGAGCAGTTCTTC.

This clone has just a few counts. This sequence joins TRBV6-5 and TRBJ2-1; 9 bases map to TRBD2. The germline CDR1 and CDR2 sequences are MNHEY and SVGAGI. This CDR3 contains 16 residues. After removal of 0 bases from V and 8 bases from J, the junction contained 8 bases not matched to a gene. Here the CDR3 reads CASSYSSGGGAHEQFF. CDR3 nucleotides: TGTGCCAGCAGTTACTCATCCGGCGGGGGGGCTCATGAGCAGTTCTTC.

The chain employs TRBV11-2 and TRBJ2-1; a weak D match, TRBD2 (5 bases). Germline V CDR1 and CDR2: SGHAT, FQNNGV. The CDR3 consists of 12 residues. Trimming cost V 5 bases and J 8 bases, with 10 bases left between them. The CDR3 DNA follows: TGTGCCAGCAGCCTAGGACTCCATGAGCAGTTCTTC. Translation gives CASSLGLHEQFF.

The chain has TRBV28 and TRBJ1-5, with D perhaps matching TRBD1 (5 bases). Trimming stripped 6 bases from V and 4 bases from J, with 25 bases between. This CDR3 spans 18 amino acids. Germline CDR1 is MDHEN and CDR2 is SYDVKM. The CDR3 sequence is CASSPIYGGTRRNQPQHF. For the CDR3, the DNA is TGTGCCAGCAGCCCAATATACGGGGGGACTAGACGGAATCAGCCCCAGCATTTT.

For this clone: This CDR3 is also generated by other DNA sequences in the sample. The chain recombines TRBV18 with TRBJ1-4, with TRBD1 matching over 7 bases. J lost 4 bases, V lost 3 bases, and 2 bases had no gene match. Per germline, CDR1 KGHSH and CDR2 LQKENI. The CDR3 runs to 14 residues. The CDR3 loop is CASSPGTDNEKLFF. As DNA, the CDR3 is TGTGCCAGCTCACCCGGGACAGATAATGAAAAACTGTTTTTT.

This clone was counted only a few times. This CDR3 is CASSQGTTASYTF. The CDR3 nucleotides read TGCGCCAGCAGCCAAGGAACGACTGCAAGCTACACCTTC. The chain recombines TRBV4-1 with TRBJ1-2; D not resolved. The CDR3 runs to 13 residues. Germline-derived CDR1 and CDR2 are MGHRA and YSYEKL. Trimming cost V 1 base and J 9 bases, with 12 bases left between them.

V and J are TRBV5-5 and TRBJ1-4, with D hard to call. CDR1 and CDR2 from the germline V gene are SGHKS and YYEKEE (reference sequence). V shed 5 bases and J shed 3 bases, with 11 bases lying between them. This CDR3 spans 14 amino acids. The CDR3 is CASSMVEANEKLFF. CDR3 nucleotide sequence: TGTGCCAGCAGTATGGTAGAGGCTAATGAAAAACTGTTTTTT.

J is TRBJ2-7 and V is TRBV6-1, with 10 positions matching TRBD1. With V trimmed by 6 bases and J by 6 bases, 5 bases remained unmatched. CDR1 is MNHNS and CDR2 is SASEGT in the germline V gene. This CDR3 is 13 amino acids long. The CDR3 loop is CASRRQGASEQYF. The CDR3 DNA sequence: TGTGCCAGCAGACGACAGGGGGCTAGCGAGCAGTACTTC.

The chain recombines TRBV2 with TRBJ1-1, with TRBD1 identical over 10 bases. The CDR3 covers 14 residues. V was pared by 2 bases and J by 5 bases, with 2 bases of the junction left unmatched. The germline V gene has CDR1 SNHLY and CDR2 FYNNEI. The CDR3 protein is CASSERQGATEAFF. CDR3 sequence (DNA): TGTGCCAGCAGTGAACGACAGGGGGCAACTGAAGCTTTCTTT.

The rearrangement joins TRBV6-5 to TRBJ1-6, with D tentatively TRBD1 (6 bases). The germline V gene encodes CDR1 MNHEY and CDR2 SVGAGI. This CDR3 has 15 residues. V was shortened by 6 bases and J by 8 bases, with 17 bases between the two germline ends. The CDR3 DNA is TGTGCCAGCAGACCCCCAGGGGAACCTGATTCACCCCTCCACTTT. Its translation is CASRPPGEPDSPLHF.

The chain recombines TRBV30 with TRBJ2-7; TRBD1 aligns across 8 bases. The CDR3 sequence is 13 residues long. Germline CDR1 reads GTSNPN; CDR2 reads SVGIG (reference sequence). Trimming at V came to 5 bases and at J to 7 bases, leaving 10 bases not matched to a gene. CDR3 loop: CAWVGQGDGEQYF. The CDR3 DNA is TGTGCCTGGGTCGGACAGGGTGATGGGGAGCAGTACTTC.

The CDR3 DNA sequence: TGTGCCAGCAGTCTCTCCGGGACATTAAATCAGCCCCAGCATTTT. It is translated as CASSLSGTLNQPQHF. This rearrangement joins TRBV27 to TRBJ1-5; the D gene is possibly TRBD1 (6 bases). The CDR3 spans 15 residues. The V and J ends lost 5 bases and 4 bases respectively, with 15 bases between them. CDR1 and CDR2 (germline): MNHEY, SMNVEV (reference sequence).

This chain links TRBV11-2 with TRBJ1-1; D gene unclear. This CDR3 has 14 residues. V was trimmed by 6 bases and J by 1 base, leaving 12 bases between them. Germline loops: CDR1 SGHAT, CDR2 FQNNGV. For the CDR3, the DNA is TGTGCCAGCAGGATCGGGATGGAGAACACTGAAGCTTTCTTT. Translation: CASRIGMENTEAFF.

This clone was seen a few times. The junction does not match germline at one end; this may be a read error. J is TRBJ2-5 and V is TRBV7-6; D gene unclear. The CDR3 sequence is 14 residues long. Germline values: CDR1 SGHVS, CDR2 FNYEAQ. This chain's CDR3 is CASSLEVLVEAQYF. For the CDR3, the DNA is TGTGCCAGCAGCTTAGAAGTACTCGTAGAGGCCCAGTACTTC.

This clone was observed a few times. This CDR3 reads CASSRGTEGLEQYF. The DNA of the CDR3 is TGTGCCAGTTCCCGGGGGACAGAAGGGCTCGAGCAGTACTTC. This chain uses TRBV19 with TRBJ2-7, with a possible D match to TRBD1 (7 bases). V shed 8 bases and J shed 6 bases, with 20 bases lying between them. This CDR3 is built from 14 residues. CDR1 is LNHDA and CDR2 is SQIVND in the germline V gene (reference sequence).